Listed here are 3 T cell receptor beta chains from one sample, sequenced in a study of blood T cell repertoires in COVID-19. Data came from immunoSEQ multiplex PCR; TCRdb stores just in-frame clones and leaves some out. The sample yields around 99,000 clones, approximately 79% seen once. Source material: peripheral blood. The receptors originated from a woman older than 75 with active or convalescent COVID-19.

The V call is TRBV5-1, the J call TRBJ2-2; D ambiguous. Germline assignment: CDR1 SGHRS and CDR2 YFSETQ. The CDR3 has 17 amino acids. V was shortened by 0 bases and J by 8 bases, with 20 bases between the two germline ends. The CDR3 region is CASSLDSGRRIIGELFF. The DNA for the CDR3 is TGCGCCAGCAGCTTGGATTCGGGTCGGCGAATAATAGGGGAGCTGTTTTTT.

The chain employs TRBV27 and TRBJ2-1, with a weak D call TRBD2 (6 bases). The germline gives CDR1 MNHEY, CDR2 SMNVEV (reference sequence). Deletions cut 4 bases from V and 6 bases from J, with 19 bases between. CDR3 size: 16 residues. CDR3 coding DNA: TGTGCCAGCAGTTCCCCCCGGGGGAGCGCGAGCAATGAGCAGTTCTTC. Its translation is CASSSPRGSASNEQFF.

This chain connects TRBV13 to TRBJ1-3, with 8 positions matching TRBD1. V was clipped by 5 bases and J by 2 bases; unmatched bases: 5. This CDR3 is built from 15 residues. The V gene's germline CDR1 is PRHDT and CDR2 FYEKMQ (reference sequence). CDR3 bases: TGTGCCAGCAGCGCCAGGACAGGGCCTGGAAACACCATATATTTT. Translated: CASSARTGPGNTIYF.